The 14 T cell receptor beta chains reported below all come from one sample, sequenced in a study of spatial heterogeneity in lung cancer. MiXCR, applied by TCRdb to the 5' RACE reads, yields one record per CDR3 protein. The sample lists tens of thousands of distinct CDR3 sequences; about 6% were seen once. Documented time point: sample taken at primary tumor resection. Sequencing covered unsorted whole RNA taken from tumor, nontumor lung or frozen PBMC. The sequencing used PBMCs, collected at surgery. These receptors all stem from a male donor with early-stage non-small cell lung cancer.

This clonotype was seen at least ten times. V usage is TRBV10-3 and J usage is TRBJ2-7; a possible D gene is TRBD1 (6 bases). Germline V gene data show CDR1 as ENHRY and CDR2 as SYGVKD. V dropped 6 bases and J dropped 2 bases, with 20 bases sitting between them. This CDR3 contains 16 residues. Here the CDR3 reads CAIRGARAGDPYEQYF. DNA of the CDR3: TGTGCCATCAGGGGGGCGCGGGCAGGGGACCCCTACGAGCAGTACTTC.

This clonotype has only a few counts. V gene TRBV6-5 combines with J gene TRBJ2-5, with TRBD1 identical over 7 bases. The V gene's germline CDR1 is MNHEY and CDR2 SVGAGI. Trimming at V came to 0 bases and at J to 5 bases, leaving 9 bases not matched to a gene. This CDR3 is 16 amino acids long. The CDR3: CASSYSRDREVETQYF. As DNA, the CDR3 is TGTGCCAGCAGTTACTCTCGTGACAGGGAAGTGGAGACCCAGTACTTC.

The chain couples TRBV7-6 to TRBJ1-3, with TRBD1 identical over 7 bases. This CDR3 spans 15 amino acids. The V and J ends lost 5 bases and 0 bases, in that order; junction bases with no gene match: 4. CDR1 SGHVS and CDR2 FNYEAQ come from the germline V gene. This CDR3 reads CASSRDSSSGNTIYF. The CDR3 nucleotides read TGTGCCAGCAGCCGGGACAGTTCCTCTGGAAACACCATATATTTT.

This clonotype has ten or more counts. The V gene is TRBV12-3 or TRBV12-4, the J gene TRBJ2-1; TRBD1 or TRBD2 may be the D gene (5 bases each). The CDR3 is made up of 12 amino acids. Trimming shortened V by 4 bases and J by 13 bases, and 14 bases separated the two germline ends. The CDR3 DNA sequence: TGTGCCAGCAGTTATCCAGGGACCCCCCAGTTCTTC. Its translation is CASSYPGTPQFF.

This clonotype was found many times. The genes are TRBV4-3 and TRBJ2-5; D might be TRBD1 (5 bases). The CDR3 sequence is 13 residues long. V was shortened by 3 bases and J by 4 bases, with 9 bases between the two germline ends. Germline V gene sequence: CDR1 LGHNA, CDR2 YSLEER. The CDR3 loop reads CASSHRTGETQYF. The CDR3 DNA sequence: TGCGCCAGCAGCCATCGTACAGGAGAGACCCAGTACTTC.

This clonotype was picked up many times. The chain uses TRBV6-2 or TRBV6-3 and TRBJ1-1, with 7 bases that match TRBD1. CDR3 length: 14 residues. CDR1 is MNHEY and CDR2 is SVGEGT in the germline V gene. V was clipped by 6 bases and J by 4 bases; unmatched bases: 8. This CDR3 reads CASRGNRGSTEAFF. The DNA of the CDR3 is TGTGCCAGCAGGGGCAACAGGGGATCCACTGAAGCTTTCTTT.

There are many counts of this clonotype. This rearrangement joins TRBV5-1 to TRBJ1-6; 9 nucleotides match TRBD1. Trimming took 5 bases from V and 6 from J; bases not matched to a gene: 6. The CDR3 covers 15 residues. Germline V gene sequence: CDR1 SGHRS, CDR2 YFSETQ. The CDR3 DNA follows: TGCGCCAGCAGTTCAACGGGACAGGGTAATTCACCCCTCCACTTT. Translated: CASSSTGQGNSPLHF.

This clonotype was observed a few times. This sequence joins TRBV2 and TRBJ2-1; 10 nucleotides align to TRBD1. The junction had 6 bases not matched to a gene; V was cut back by 6 bases and J by 7 bases. The CDR3 is 14 residues long. CDR1 and CDR2 from the germline V gene are SNHLY and FYNNEI. DNA for the CDR3: TGTGCCAGCAGCAGACAGGGGGCCAGGAATGAGCAGTTCTTC. Encoded protein: CASSRQGARNEQFF.

This clonotype was counted at least ten times. An end of the junction differs from the germline gene, which may be a read error. V is TRBV14 and J is TRBJ2-4; D possibly matches TRBD1 or TRBD2 (5 bases each). CDR1 and CDR2 (germline): SGHDN, FVKESK. The CDR3 is 12 residues long. CDR3 DNA sequence: TGTGCCAGCAGCTTTGGGACGGAAAGCTGCTCCTTC. Protein: CASSFGTESCSF. Looking up the rest from reference TRBV14 and TRBJ2-4 gives the full variable domain: EAGVTQFPSHSVIEKGQTVTLRCDPISGHDNLYWYRRVMGKEIKFLLHFVKESKQDESGMPNNRFLAERTGGTYSTLKVQPAELEDSGVYFCASSFGTESCSFGAGTRLSVL.

At least ten counts were recorded for this clonotype. The chain recombines TRBV3-1 with TRBJ2-7; D call uncertain. CDR1 LGHDT and CDR2 YNNKEL come from the germline V gene (reference sequence). The CDR3 spans 15 residues. V lost 1 base and J 1 base, leaving 11 bases between the germline ends. CDR3 protein: CASSQVAHPSYEQYF. The DNA of the CDR3 is TGTGCCAGCAGCCAAGTAGCACACCCTTCCTACGAGCAGTACTTC.

Many counts were recorded for this clonotype. The chain is built from TRBV4-1 and TRBJ1-5, with unresolved D. V shed 0 bases and J shed 9 bases, with 9 bases lying between them. The CDR3 length is 13 residues. In germline, CDR1 is MGHRA, CDR2 YSYEKL. DNA of the CDR3: TGCGCCAGCAGCCAAGATCGGGCTAGGCCCCAGCATTTT. This sequence encodes CASSQDRARPQHF.

This clonotype came up a few times. This chain links TRBV5-1 with TRBJ2-7; D possibly uses TRBD1 or TRBD2 (7 bases each). CDR1 is SGHRS and CDR2 is YFSETQ in the germline V gene. The CDR3 has 15 amino acids. The V gene lost 3 bases and the J gene lost 1 base, with 14 bases spanning the gap. The CDR3 DNA is TGCGCCAGCAGCTCGGGGAGGGGGCGGTCCTACGAGCAGTACTTC. Translated, it gives CASSSGRGRSYEQYF.

At least ten counts were recorded for this clonotype. This chain uses TRBV5-1 with TRBJ2-5; D unclear. Germline CDR1 reads SGHRS; CDR2 reads YFSETQ. The V end was cut by 4 bases, the J end by 5 bases, with 12 bases between. This CDR3 contains 13 residues. CDR3 DNA sequence: TGCGCCAGCAGCACAGCGTCGTTCGAGACCCAGTACTTC. Translated: CASSTASFETQYF. The whole variable domain, filled in from reference TRBV5-1 and TRBJ2-5, reads KAGVTQTPRYLIKTRGQQVTLSCSPISGHRSVSWYQQTPGQGLQFLFEYFSETQRNKGNFPGRFSGRQFSNSRSEMNVSTLELGDSALYLCASSTASFETQYFGPGTRLLVL.

This clonotype occurred many times. The chain combines TRBV5-6 with TRBJ1-2; 8 bases match TRBD1. Germline lookup yields CDR1 SGHDT and CDR2 YYEEEE. With V trimmed by 4 bases and J by 5 bases, 4 bases remained unmatched. CDR3 length: 13 residues. The CDR3: CASSRDRLYGYTF. The CDR3 region has the DNA TGTGCCAGCAGCCGGGACAGGTTATATGGCTACACCTTC.